Detailed here is one TCR beta chain. Its antigen is unidentified. Relative to the germline gene, one junction end is altered; a read error may explain this. The data were obtained in a study of cytomegalovirus exposure and HLA in healthy donors. Overall study results and limits: Across donors, sequencing depth was assumed by presence/absence analyses to be roughly uniform. A likely sequencing artifact accounted for one observed cluster of highly shared sequence variants. Only CMV serostatus was available as immune exposure information. Excluded were some V segments that proved indistinguishable, including TRBV6-2 and TRBV6-3.

There are 15 residues in the CDR3. The germline gives CDR1 SEHNR, CDR2 FQNEAQ (reference sequence). The primer mix had 60 Vbeta and 13 Jbeta primers. Using immunoSEQ multiplex PCR, the repertoire was profiled, and TCRdb retains in-frame clones only, with some absent. This sample yields about 200,000 clones, of which 73% are seen a single time; approximately 1.8% belongs to the top ten. The sample consisted of PBMCs. This TCR came from a woman aged 30 to 39 in good health and CMV-seronegative. The V gene is TRBV7-9, the J gene TRBJ2-7; D is perhaps TRBD2 (5 bases). CDR3 sequence reads: CSSSRGQKSPYEQYF. CDR3 DNA: TGTTCCAGCAGCCGAGGGCAGAAGTCACCCTACGAGCAGTACTTC.